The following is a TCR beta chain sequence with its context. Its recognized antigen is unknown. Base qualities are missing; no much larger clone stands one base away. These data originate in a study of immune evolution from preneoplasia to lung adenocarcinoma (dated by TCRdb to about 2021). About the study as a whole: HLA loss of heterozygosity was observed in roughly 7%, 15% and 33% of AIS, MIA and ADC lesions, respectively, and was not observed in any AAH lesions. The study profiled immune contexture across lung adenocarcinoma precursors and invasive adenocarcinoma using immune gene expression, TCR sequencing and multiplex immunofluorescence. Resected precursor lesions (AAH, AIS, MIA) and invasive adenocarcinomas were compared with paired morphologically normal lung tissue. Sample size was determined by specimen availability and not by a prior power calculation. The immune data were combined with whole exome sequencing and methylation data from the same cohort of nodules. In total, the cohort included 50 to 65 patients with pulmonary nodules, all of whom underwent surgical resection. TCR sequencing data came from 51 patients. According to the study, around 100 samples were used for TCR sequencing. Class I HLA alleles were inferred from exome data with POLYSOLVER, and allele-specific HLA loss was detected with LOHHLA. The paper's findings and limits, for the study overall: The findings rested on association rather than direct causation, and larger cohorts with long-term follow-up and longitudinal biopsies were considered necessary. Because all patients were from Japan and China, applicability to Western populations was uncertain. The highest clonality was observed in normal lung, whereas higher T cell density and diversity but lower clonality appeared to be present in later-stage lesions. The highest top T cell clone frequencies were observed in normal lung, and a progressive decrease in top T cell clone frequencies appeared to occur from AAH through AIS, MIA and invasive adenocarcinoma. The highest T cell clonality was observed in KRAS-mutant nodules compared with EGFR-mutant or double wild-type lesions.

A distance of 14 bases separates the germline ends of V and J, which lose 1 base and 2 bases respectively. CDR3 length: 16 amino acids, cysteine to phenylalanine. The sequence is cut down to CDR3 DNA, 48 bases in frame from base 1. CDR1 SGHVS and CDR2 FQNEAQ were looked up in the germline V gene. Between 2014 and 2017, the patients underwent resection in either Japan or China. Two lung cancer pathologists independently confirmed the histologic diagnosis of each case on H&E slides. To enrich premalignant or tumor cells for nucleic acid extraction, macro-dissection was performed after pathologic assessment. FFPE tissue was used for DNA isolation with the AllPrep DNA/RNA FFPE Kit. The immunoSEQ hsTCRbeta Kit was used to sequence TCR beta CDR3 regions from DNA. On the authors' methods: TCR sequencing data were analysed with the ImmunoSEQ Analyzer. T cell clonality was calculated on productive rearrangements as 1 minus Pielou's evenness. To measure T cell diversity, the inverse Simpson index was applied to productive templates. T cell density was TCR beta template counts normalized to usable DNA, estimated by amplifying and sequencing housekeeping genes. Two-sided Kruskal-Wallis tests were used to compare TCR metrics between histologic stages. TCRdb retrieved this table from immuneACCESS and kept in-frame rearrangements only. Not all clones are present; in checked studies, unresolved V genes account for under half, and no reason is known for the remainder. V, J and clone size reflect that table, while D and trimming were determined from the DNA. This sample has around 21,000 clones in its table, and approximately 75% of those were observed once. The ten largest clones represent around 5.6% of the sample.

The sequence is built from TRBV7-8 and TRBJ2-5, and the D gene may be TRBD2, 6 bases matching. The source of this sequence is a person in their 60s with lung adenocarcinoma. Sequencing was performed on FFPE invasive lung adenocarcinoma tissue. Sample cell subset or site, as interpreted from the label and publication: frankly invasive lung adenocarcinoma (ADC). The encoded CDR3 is CASSLGFAGTQETQYF. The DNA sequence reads TGTGCCAGCAGCTTAGGTTTCGCGGGGACGCAAGAGACCCAGTACTTC.